The source of this T cell receptor (beta chain) is a study of CD8 T cells in Susac syndrome. Reverse transcription of 0.5 to 1 ug RNA used random hexamers. By means of immunoSEQ multiplex PCR, TCR beta CDR3 spanning 54 Vbeta and 13 Jbeta underwent amplification. One entry per CDR3 protein results from TCRdb running MiXCR on the immunoSEQ multiplex PCR reads. Counted here are approximately 110,000 distinct CDR3 sequences, approximately 93% occurring once; the ten biggest clones make up roughly 0.32%. V was clipped by 5 bases and J by 1 base; unmatched bases: 6. Germline CDR1 reads SGHTA; CDR2 reads FQGNSA. The CDR3 is 15 amino acids.

Sequencing input: CD8+ T cells from PBMCs. The TCR comes from a human donor with multiple sclerosis. This chain uses TRBV7-2 with TRBJ1-1, with 8 bases matching TRBD1. CDR3 sequence: CASSPHGTGNTEAFF. The CDR3 DNA is TGTGCCAGCAGCCCCCATGGGACAGGGAACACTGAAGCTTTCTTT.